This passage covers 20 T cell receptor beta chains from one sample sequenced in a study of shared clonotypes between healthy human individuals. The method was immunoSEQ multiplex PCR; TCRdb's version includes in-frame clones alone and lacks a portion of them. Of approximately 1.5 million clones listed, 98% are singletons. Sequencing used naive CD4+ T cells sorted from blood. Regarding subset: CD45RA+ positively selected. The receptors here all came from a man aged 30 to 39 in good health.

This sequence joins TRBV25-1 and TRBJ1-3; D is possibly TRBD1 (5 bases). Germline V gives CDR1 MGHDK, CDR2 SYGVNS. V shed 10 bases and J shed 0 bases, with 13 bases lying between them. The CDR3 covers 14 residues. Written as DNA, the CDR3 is TGTGCCACGGGGACTGACCCCTCTGGAAACACCATATATTTT. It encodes CATGTDPSGNTIYF. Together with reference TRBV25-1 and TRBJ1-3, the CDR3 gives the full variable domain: EADIYQTPRYLVIGTGKKITLECSQTMGHDKMYWYQQDPGMELHLIHYSYGVNSTEKGDLSSESTVSRIRTEHFPLTLESARPSHTSQYLCATGTDPSGNTIYFGEGSWLTVV.

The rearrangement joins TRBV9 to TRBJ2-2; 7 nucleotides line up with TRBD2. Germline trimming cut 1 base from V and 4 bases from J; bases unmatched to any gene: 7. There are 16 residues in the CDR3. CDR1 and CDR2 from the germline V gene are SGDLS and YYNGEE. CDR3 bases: TGTGCCAGCAGCGTATCCGGGACTACGCTCACCGGGGAGCTGTTTTTT. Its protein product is CASSVSGTTLTGELFF.

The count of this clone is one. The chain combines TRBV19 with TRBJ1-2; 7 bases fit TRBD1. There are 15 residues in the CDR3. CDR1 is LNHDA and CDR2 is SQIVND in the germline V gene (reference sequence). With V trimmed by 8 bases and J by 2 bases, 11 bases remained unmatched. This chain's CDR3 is CASSGSGGGNYGYTF. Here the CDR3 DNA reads TGTGCCAGTTCGGGGTCAGGGGGTGGAAACTATGGCTACACCTTC.

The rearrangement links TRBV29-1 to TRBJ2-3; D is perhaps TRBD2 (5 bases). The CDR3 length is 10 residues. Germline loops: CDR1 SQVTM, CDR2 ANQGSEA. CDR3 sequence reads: CTGGTDTQYF. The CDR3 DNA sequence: TGCACCGGGGGCACAGATACGCAGTATTTT.

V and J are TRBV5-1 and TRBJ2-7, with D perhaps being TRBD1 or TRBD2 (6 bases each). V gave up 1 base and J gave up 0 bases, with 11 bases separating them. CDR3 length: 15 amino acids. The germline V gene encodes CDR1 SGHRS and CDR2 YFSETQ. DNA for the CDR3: TGCGCCAGCAGCTTGACAGGGCGGGACTCCTACGAGCAGTACTTC. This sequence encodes CASSLTGRDSYEQYF. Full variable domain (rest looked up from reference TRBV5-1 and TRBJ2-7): KAGVTQTPRYLIKTRGQQVTLSCSPISGHRSVSWYQQTPGQGLQFLFEYFSETQRNKGNFPGRFSGRQFSNSRSEMNVSTLELGDSALYLCASSLTGRDSYEQYFGPGTRLTVT.

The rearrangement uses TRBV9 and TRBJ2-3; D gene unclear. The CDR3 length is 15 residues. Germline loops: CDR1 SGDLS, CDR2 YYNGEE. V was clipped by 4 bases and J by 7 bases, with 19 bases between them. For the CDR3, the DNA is TGTGCCAGCAGCCCTCAACCCGCCCCGCGGCATACGCAGTATTTT. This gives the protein CASSPQPAPRHTQYF. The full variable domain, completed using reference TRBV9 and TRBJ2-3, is DSGVTQTPKHLITATGQRVTLRCSPRSGDLSVYWYQQSLDQGLQFLIQYYNGEERAKGNILERFSAQQFPDLHSELNLSSLELGDSALYFCASSPQPAPRHTQYFGPGTRLTVL.

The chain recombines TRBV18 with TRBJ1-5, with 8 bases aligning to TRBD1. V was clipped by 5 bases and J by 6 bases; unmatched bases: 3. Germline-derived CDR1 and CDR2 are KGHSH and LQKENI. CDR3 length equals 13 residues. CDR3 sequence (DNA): TGTGCCAGCTCAAACAGGGGGAGTCAGCCCCAGCATTTT. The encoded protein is CASSNRGSQPQHF.

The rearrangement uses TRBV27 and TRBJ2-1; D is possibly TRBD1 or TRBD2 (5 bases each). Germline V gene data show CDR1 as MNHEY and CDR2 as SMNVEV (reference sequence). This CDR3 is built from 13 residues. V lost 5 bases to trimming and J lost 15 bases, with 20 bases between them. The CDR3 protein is CASSPIAGTPLFF. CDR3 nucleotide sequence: TGTGCCAGCAGTCCGATTGCCGGGACCCCTTTGTTCTTC.

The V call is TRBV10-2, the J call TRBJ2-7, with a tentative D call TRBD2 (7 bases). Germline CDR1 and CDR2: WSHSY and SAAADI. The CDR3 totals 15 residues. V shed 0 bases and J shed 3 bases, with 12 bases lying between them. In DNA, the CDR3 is TGCGCCAGCAGTGAGTCGGTGGGAGGGGGCTACGAGCAGTACTTC. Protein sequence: CASSESVGGGYEQYF.

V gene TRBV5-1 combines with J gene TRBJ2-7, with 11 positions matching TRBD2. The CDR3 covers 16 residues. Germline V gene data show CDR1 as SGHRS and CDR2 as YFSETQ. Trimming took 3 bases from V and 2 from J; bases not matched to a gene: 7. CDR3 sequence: CASSSPGLADTYEQYF. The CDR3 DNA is TGCGCCAGCAGCTCGCCGGGACTAGCGGATACCTACGAGCAGTACTTC.

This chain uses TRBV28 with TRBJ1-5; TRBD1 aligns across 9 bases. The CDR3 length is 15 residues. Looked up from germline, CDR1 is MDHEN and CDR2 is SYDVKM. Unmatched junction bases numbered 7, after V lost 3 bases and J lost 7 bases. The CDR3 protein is CASSFTGGKGQPQHF. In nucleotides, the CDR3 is TGTGCCAGCAGTTTCACAGGGGGCAAGGGGCAGCCCCAGCATTTT.

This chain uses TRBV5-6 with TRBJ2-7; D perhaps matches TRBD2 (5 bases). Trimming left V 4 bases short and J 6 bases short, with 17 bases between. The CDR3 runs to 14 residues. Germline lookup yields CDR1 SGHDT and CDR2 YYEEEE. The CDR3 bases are TGTGCCAGCAGCCCCCCCCGGGGAACGGCCGAGCAGTACTTC. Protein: CASSPPRGTAEQYF.

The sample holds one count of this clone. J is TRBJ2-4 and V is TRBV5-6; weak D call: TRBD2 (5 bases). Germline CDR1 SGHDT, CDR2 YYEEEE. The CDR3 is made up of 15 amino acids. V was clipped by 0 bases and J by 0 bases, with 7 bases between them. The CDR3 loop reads CASSLASRAKNIQYF. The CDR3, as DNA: TGTGCCAGCAGCTTGGCTAGCAGAGCCAAAAACATTCAGTACTTC.

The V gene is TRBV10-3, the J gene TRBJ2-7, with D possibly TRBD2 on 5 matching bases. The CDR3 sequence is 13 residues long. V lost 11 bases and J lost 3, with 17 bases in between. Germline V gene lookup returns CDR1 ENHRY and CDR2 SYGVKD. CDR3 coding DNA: TGTGCCTCACGGCCCGCCGGGGTCTACGAGCAGTACTTC. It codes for CASRPAGVYEQYF.

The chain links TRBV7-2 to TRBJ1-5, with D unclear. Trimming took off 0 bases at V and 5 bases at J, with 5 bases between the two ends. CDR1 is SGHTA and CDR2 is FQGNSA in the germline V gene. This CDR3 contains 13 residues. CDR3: CASSLAHYQPQHF. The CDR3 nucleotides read TGTGCCAGCAGCTTAGCACACTATCAGCCCCAGCATTTT.

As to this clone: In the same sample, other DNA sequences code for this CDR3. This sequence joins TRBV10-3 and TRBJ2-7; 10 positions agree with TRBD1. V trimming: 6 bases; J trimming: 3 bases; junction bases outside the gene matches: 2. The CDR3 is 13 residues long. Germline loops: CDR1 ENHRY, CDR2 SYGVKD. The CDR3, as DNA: TGTGCCATCAGCCGGGACAGGGGCTACGAGCAGTACTTC. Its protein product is CAISRDRGYEQYF.

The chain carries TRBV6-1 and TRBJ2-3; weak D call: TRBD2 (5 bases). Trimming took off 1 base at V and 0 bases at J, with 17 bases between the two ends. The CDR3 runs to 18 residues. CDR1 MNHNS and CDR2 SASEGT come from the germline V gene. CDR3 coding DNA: TGTGCCAGCAGTGAAGAAGGCCTCCCCCGGACTAGCACAGATACGCAGTATTTT. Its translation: CASSEEGLPRTSTDTQYF.

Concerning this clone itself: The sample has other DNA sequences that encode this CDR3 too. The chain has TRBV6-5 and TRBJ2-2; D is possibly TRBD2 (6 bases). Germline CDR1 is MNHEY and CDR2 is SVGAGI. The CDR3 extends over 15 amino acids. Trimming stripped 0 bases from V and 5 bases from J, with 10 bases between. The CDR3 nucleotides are TGTGCCAGCAGTTACTCGGGGGGATCAACCGGGGAGCTGTTTTTT. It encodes CASSYSGGSTGELFF.

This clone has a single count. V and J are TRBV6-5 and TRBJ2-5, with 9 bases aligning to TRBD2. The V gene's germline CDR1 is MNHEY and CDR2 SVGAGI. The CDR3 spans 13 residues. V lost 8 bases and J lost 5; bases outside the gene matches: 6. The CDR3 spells CASGGGARETQYF. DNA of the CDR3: TGTGCCAGCGGCGGGGGGGCTAGGGAGACCCAGTACTTC.

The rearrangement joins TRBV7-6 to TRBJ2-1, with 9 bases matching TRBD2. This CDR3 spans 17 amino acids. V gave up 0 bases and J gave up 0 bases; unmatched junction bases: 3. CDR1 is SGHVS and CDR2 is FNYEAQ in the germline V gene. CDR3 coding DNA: TGTGCCAGCAGCTTAGCCCTAGCGGGAAGCTCCTACAATGAGCAGTTCTTC. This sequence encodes CASSLALAGSSYNEQFF.